What follows is one T cell receptor beta chain and its context. Libraries were prepared by immunoSEQ multiplex PCR; TCRdb keeps only in-frame clonotypes and omits some of them. Among approximately 150,000 clones listed, nearly 85% were seen once. Per the germline V gene, CDR1 is SGHTA and CDR2 is FQGNSA. The CDR3 consists of 14 residues. V was pared by 6 bases and J by 6 bases, with 16 bases between. The sample is drawn from a study of blood T cell repertoires in COVID-19. The rearrangement joins TRBV7-2 to TRBJ2-3; tentative D call: TRBD2 (6 bases). Specimen: PBMCs or T cells enriched from blood (not recorded which). This TCR was sampled from a man between 45 and 60 years old in a cohort exposed to, infected with or recovered from COVID-19 (not recorded which). The CDR3 here is CASSPGLKQDTQYF. The CDR3 DNA is TGTGCCAGCAGTCCCGGACTAAAGCAGGATACGCAGTATTTT.